Shown below are 30 T cell receptor beta chains from a single sample sequenced in a study of T cells in Graves' hyperthyroidism and ophthalmopathy. Researchers took RNA transcripts and amplified the TCR beta CDR3 regions from them. The HTBI primer set served for first-round RT-PCR of the TCR CDR3. Using its own MiXCR run on the multiplex PCR reads, TCRdb lists one record per CDR3 protein. The data contain a few hundred thousand distinct CDR3 sequences, approximately 15% of them seen just once; the ten biggest clones take up 10% to 15%. The sample comprised blood. The receptors derive from a woman aged 40 to 50 with Graves' hyperthyroidism that later progressed to Graves' ophthalmopathy.

This sequence joins TRBV13 and TRBJ2-5; D is possibly TRBD2 (6 bases). The CDR3 is 15 amino acids. Trimming shortened V by 4 bases and J by 1 base, and 13 bases separated the two germline ends. In germline, CDR1 is PRHDT, CDR2 FYEKMQ (reference sequence). The CDR3 DNA reads TGTGCCAGCAGCTCAGCGGAGGGAAGCCAAGAGACCCAGTACTTC. Protein sequence: CASSSAEGSQETQYF.

The chain recombines TRBV3-1 with TRBJ2-7; tentative D call: TRBD2 (5 bases). V lost 4 bases and J 4 bases, leaving 14 bases between the germline ends. The CDR3 has 14 amino acids. The germline CDR1 and CDR2 sequences are LGHDT and YNNKEL (reference sequence). CDR3: CASSPGGLYYEQYF. In nucleotides, the CDR3 is TGTGCCAGCAGCCCTGGCGGACTTTATTACGAGCAGTACTTC.

There are many counts of this clonotype. The rearrangement joins TRBV28 to TRBJ1-1, with TRBD1 identical over 9 bases. The CDR3 is 14 amino acids. With V trimmed by 7 bases and J by 4 bases, 7 bases remained unmatched. CDR1 is MDHEN and CDR2 is SYDVKM in the germline V gene. The DNA for the CDR3 is TGTGCCAGCATTACAGGGGGCCGGACCACTGAAGCTTTCTTT. Translating it yields CASITGGRTTEAFF.

This clonotype was seen at least ten times. The J gene is TRBJ1-1, the V gene TRBV29-1; the D is unclear. Germline V CDR1 and CDR2: SQVTM, ANQGSEA. V was shortened by 4 bases and J by 5 bases, with 8 bases between the two germline ends. The CDR3 is 11 amino acids. For the CDR3, the DNA is TGCAGCGTTGGAACCGGGACTGAAGCTTTCTTT. Amino acids: CSVGTGTEAFF.

This clonotype was seen ten or more times. The chain combines TRBV5-1 with TRBJ2-1; tentatively, D is TRBD2 (5 bases). Trimming shortened V by 4 bases and J by 5 bases, and 10 bases separated the two germline ends. This CDR3 is 13 amino acids long. Germline CDR1 is SGHRS and CDR2 is YFSETQ. CDR3 DNA sequence: TGCGCCAGCAGCCCGGGGTCAGACAATGAGCAGTTCTTC. Translation gives CASSPGSDNEQFF.

At least ten counts were recorded for this clonotype. The chain links TRBV30 to TRBJ1-4, with D perhaps TRBD1 (5 bases). With 2 bases removed from V and 4 bases from J, the gap between germline ends came to 11 bases. CDR3 length equals 14 residues. Germline loops: CDR1 GTSNPN, CDR2 SVGIG (reference sequence). The CDR3 coding sequence is TGTGCCTGGAGTCGGGGGGTTGTTAATGAAAAACTGTTTTTT. It is translated as CAWSRGVVNEKLFF.

Many counts were recorded for this clonotype. The gene calls are TRBV7-8 and TRBJ2-7; D might be TRBD2 (6 bases). Deletions cut 0 bases from V and 2 bases from J, with 14 bases between. Germline CDR1 reads SGHVS; CDR2 reads FQNEAQ. This CDR3 spans 16 amino acids. CDR3 sequence: CASSLAFGSIAYEQYF. The CDR3 DNA sequence: TGTGCCAGCAGCTTAGCCTTCGGGAGTATCGCCTACGAGCAGTACTTC.

The V and J genes are TRBV24-1 and TRBJ1-1; TRBD1 might be the D (6 bases). Germline lookup yields CDR1 KGHDR and CDR2 SFDVKD. The CDR3 spans 14 residues. Trimming pared 3 bases from V and 3 bases from J, leaving 10 bases between. The CDR3 spells CATSDAGVDTEAFF. CDR3 coding DNA: TGTGCCACCAGTGATGCAGGGGTAGACACTGAAGCTTTCTTT.

This clonotype was seen ten or more times. The chain carries TRBV28 and TRBJ2-7; D not certain. The V end was cut by 3 bases, the J end by 3 bases, with 9 bases between. Germline V gene sequence: CDR1 MDHEN, CDR2 SYDVKM. The CDR3 is 13 amino acids. The CDR3 DNA sequence: TGTGCCAGCAGTTTTACAGTCAACTACGAGCAGTACTTC. Translating it yields CASSFTVNYEQYF.

This clonotype was recorded at least ten times. The rearrangement joins TRBV7-8 to TRBJ2-7; D might be TRBD2 (5 bases). Germline CDR1 reads SGHVS; CDR2 reads FQNEAQ. This CDR3 has 13 amino acids. Trimming removed 10 bases from V and 5 bases from J, with 18 bases in between. The CDR3 region is CATCRGLVDEQYF. The CDR3, as DNA: TGTGCCACTTGCCGAGGGCTAGTTGACGAGCAGTACTTC.

Concerning this clonotype itself: A read error may be the cause here, since a much bigger clone is one base away. This chain connects TRBV13 to TRBJ2-1; D uncertain. Between the trimmed V and J ends, which lost 5 bases and 7 bases, there was a span of 9 bases. In germline, CDR1 is PRHDT, CDR2 FYEKMQ (reference sequence). This CDR3 contains 12 residues. The CDR3: CASSRDLNEQFF. CDR3 DNA: TGTGCCAGCAGCCGTGACTTAAATGAGCAGTTCTTC.

At least ten counts were recorded for this clonotype. The rearrangement joins TRBV11-1 to TRBJ2-5; D call uncertain. Per the germline V gene, CDR1 is SGHAT and CDR2 is FQDESV (reference sequence). The CDR3 extends over 14 amino acids. Trimming left V 5 bases short and J 4 bases short, with 14 bases between. Here the CDR3 reads CASSAENGVETQYF. The CDR3 bases are TGTGCCAGCAGCGCGGAGAATGGGGTAGAGACCCAGTACTTC.

Details on this clonotype: A much bigger clone sits one base away, suggesting this may be a read error. The chain is built from TRBV5-1 and TRBJ2-7; D possibly corresponds to TRBD1 (6 bases). Germline V lookup: CDR1 SGHRS, CDR2 YFSETQ. The CDR3 covers 15 residues. CDR3 coding DNA: TGCGCCTGCAGCTTGGGGGCAGGCGGCTCCTACGAGCAGTACTTC. Its protein is CACSLGAGGSYEQYF.

There are many counts of this clonotype. V is TRBV6-6 and J is TRBJ2-7; D uncertain. The CDR3 contains 14 residues. V lost 0 bases, J lost 0 bases, and 6 bases lay in between. In germline, CDR1 is MNHNY, CDR2 SVGAGI (reference sequence). CDR3 sequence: CASSYSDPSYEQYF. The CDR3, as DNA: TGTGCCAGCAGTTACTCGGACCCCTCCTACGAGCAGTACTTC.

In this sample, this clonotype turned up many times. The V and J genes are TRBV7-2 and TRBJ2-7, with 9 bases that match TRBD2. Germline-derived CDR1 and CDR2 are SGHTA and FQGNSA. Germline trimming cut 4 bases from V and 3 bases from J; bases unmatched to any gene: 10. This CDR3 has 16 residues. CDR3 DNA: TGTGCCAGCAGCTCTGCCGGGACTAGCCTCAGCTACGAGCAGTACTTC. This codes for CASSSAGTSLSYEQYF. Based on the CDR3 plus reference TRBV7-2 and TRBJ2-7, the full variable domain is GAGVSQSPSNKVTEKGKDVELRCDPISGHTALYWYRQSLGQGLEFLIYFQGNSAPDKSGLPSDRFSAERTGGSVSTLTIQRTQQEDSAVYLCASSSAGTSLSYEQYFGPGTRLTVT.

This clonotype occurred many times. The chain has TRBV5-1 and TRBJ2-3; 7 positions agree with TRBD2. With 2 bases clipped from V and 6 bases from J, the junction kept 9 bases outside the gene matches. The CDR3 is 15 residues long. From germline, CDR1 is SGHRS and CDR2 YFSETQ. The CDR3 loop is CASSFSAGVADTQYF. Here the CDR3 DNA reads TGCGCCAGCAGCTTTTCGGCGGGAGTAGCTGATACGCAGTATTTT.

This clonotype was recorded many times. V usage is TRBV5-6 and J usage is TRBJ2-1, with 7 bases lining up with TRBD2. In germline, CDR1 is SGHDT, CDR2 YYEEEE. Trimming cost V 0 bases and J 4 bases; bases outside gene matches: 4. The CDR3 contains 15 residues. The CDR3 is CASSLGGSRYNEQFF. The CDR3 nucleotides are TGTGCCAGCAGCTTGGGCGGGAGTAGGTACAATGAGCAGTTCTTC.

The chain uses TRBV4-1 and TRBJ2-7, with 8 positions matching TRBD2. CDR1 and CDR2 (germline): MGHRA, YSYEKL. V lost 0 bases and J lost 3; bases outside the gene matches: 10. The CDR3 length is 17 residues. The CDR3 bases are TGCGCCAGCAGCCAAGATGACCAACTAGCGGTCTACTACGAGCAGTACTTC. Translated: CASSQDDQLAVYYEQYF.

The chain combines TRBV2 with TRBJ1-4; 7 bases line up with TRBD1. In germline, CDR1 is SNHLY, CDR2 FYNNEI. The CDR3 is made up of 13 amino acids. V lost 10 bases and J lost 4; bases outside the gene matches: 6. CDR3 sequence (DNA): TGTGCCACCTCGGGACAGCTTAATGAAAAACTGTTTTTT. As protein: CATSGQLNEKLFF.

In this sample, this clonotype turned up a few times. This chain joins TRBV7-9 and TRBJ2-7; the match to TRBD2 covers 14 bases. Germline-derived CDR1 and CDR2 are SEHNR and FQNEAQ (reference sequence). The CDR3 contains 17 residues. V lost 4 bases to trimming and J lost 4 bases; unmatched junction nucleotides: 9. The CDR3 protein is CASSSPKGTSGSYEQYF. CDR3 DNA: TGTGCCAGCAGCTCACCAAAAGGGACTAGCGGGAGTTACGAGCAGTACTTC. The whole variable domain, remainder taken from reference TRBV7-9 and TRBJ2-7, is DTGVSQNPRHKITKRGQNVTFRCDPISEHNRLYWYRQTLGQGPEFLTYFQNEAQLEKSRLLSDRFSAERPKGSFSTLEIQRTEQGDSAMYLCASSSPKGTSGSYEQYFGPGTRLTVT.

At least ten counts were recorded for this clonotype. The CDR3 nucleotides are TGTGCCAGCAGCTCAGGACTAGCGGCCCAAGAGACCCAGTACTTC. It codes for CASSSGLAAQETQYF. The chain carries TRBV11-2 and TRBJ2-5, with 10 bases lining up with TRBD2. The trim removed 4 bases at V and 1 base at J, leaving 3 bases unmatched. This CDR3 is 15 amino acids long. Germline V gene sequence: CDR1 SGHAT, CDR2 FQNNGV.

This clonotype occurred many times. This chain joins TRBV18 and TRBJ2-5; D unresolved. The CDR3 contains 16 residues. V was trimmed by 2 bases and J by 2 bases, leaving 15 bases between them. The germline V gene has CDR1 KGHSH and CDR2 LQKENI. The CDR3 nucleotides are TGTGCCAGCTCACCAACGGACGGATCGCAACAAGAGACCCAGTACTTC. Its translation is CASSPTDGSQQETQYF.

The chain links TRBV5-1 to TRBJ2-3; 8 bases match TRBD2. The CDR3 consists of 16 residues. Germline V lookup: CDR1 SGHRS, CDR2 YFSETQ. The V and J ends lost 10 bases and 0 bases, in that order; junction bases with no gene match: 13. The CDR3 DNA reads TGCGCCTCCCACCGGGGGGGGGGCCCTAGCACAGATACGCAGTATTTT. This sequence encodes CASHRGGGPSTDTQYF.

The sample holds many counts of this clonotype. V gene TRBV10-1 combines with J gene TRBJ1-6; tentative D call: TRBD1 (6 bases). The germline V gene encodes CDR1 WNHNN and CDR2 SYGVQD (reference sequence). The CDR3 is made up of 13 amino acids. V lost 8 bases and J lost 8, with 13 bases in between. In nucleotides, the CDR3 is TGCGCCAGCGGAGAGGGGGGATATTCACCCCTCCACTTT. Translation: CASGEGGYSPLHF.

This clonotype was seen just once. The J gene is TRBJ2-3, the V gene TRBV7-2; 12 bases align to TRBD2. V lost 5 bases, J lost 6 bases, and 12 bases stayed unmatched. CDR1 and CDR2 from the germline V gene are SGHTA and FQGNSA. The CDR3 runs to 17 residues. The CDR3 sequence: CASSDLLAGGPADTQYF. The CDR3 DNA sequence: TGTGCCAGCAGCGATCTACTAGCGGGAGGACCGGCGGATACGCAGTATTTT. Variable domain in full (rest from reference TRBV7-2 and TRBJ2-3): GAGVSQSPSNKVTEKGKDVELRCDPISGHTALYWYRQSLGQGLEFLIYFQGNSAPDKSGLPSDRFSAERTGGSVSTLTIQRTQQEDSAVYLCASSDLLAGGPADTQYFGPGTRLTVL.

This clonotype was counted at least ten times. This chain joins TRBV7-9 and TRBJ2-7, with D possibly matching TRBD2 (5 bases). V dropped 2 bases and J dropped 4 bases, with 9 bases sitting between them. The CDR3 length is 13 residues. Germline loops: CDR1 SEHNR, CDR2 FQNEAQ (reference sequence). CDR3 residues: CASSLTLAYEQYF. CDR3 sequence (DNA): TGTGCCAGCAGCTTAACGCTAGCTTACGAGCAGTACTTC.

In its sample, this clonotype was seen many times. This chain uses TRBV2 with TRBJ2-3; D is possibly TRBD1 or TRBD2 (5 bases each). V was clipped by 7 bases and J by 1 base, with 15 bases between them. This CDR3 contains 15 residues. Per the germline V gene, CDR1 is SNHLY and CDR2 is FYNNEI. As DNA, the CDR3 is TGTGCCAGCATTGAGGGACGTCTGGGCACAGATACGCAGTATTTT. Translating it yields CASIEGRLGTDTQYF. Full variable domain (remainder filled in from reference TRBV2 and TRBJ2-3): EPEVTQTPSHQVTQMGQEVILRCVPISNHLYFYWYRQILGQKVEFLVSFYNNEISEKSEIFDDQFSVERPDGSNFTLKIRSTKLEDSAMYFCASIEGRLGTDTQYFGPGTRLTVL.

Notes on this clonotype: The conserved final phenylalanine or tryptophan is absent from the CDR3, which likely points to a read error. The rearrangement links TRBV7-9 to TRBJ2-3; unclear D gene. Germline assignment: CDR1 SEHNR and CDR2 FQNEAQ (reference sequence). V was pared by 11 bases and J by 1 base, with 16 bases between. This CDR3 region has 14 residues. CDR3 coding DNA: TGTGCCCCAGCCCCGTCTGGGGGCACAGATACGCAGTATTGT. It yields the protein CAPAPSGGTDTQYC.

This clonotype has more than one count but fewer than ten. The CDR3 coding sequence is TGTGCCAGCAGGGCAGGGACAGGGATTAGCTCCTACAATGAGCAGTTCTTC. Its translation: CASRAGTGISSYNEQFF. The chain couples TRBV6-4 to TRBJ2-1, with TRBD1 matching over 9 bases. Germline values: CDR1 MRHNA, CDR2 SNTAGT. V was pared by 6 bases and J by 0 bases, with 9 bases of the junction left unmatched. This CDR3 region has 17 residues.

The J gene is TRBJ2-1, the V gene TRBV11-2, with D tentatively TRBD1 or TRBD2 (5 bases each). The CDR3 has 17 amino acids. CDR1 and CDR2 (germline): SGHAT, FQNNGV. V gave up 1 base and J gave up 3 bases, with 16 bases separating them. The CDR3 sequence is CASSLGDGEGGYNEQFF. CDR3 DNA sequence: TGTGCCAGCAGCTTAGGGGACGGAGAGGGCGGCTACAATGAGCAGTTCTTC.